A single sample is the source of the 19 T cell receptor beta chains below, sequenced in a study of spatial heterogeneity in lung cancer. Study-wide results and caveats: The study found that expanded intratumoral alpha and beta TCR counts tracked tumor mutation counts.

Antigen specificity for these receptors is unknown. The time point is: sample taken at primary tumor resection. TCRdb reanalysed the 5' RACE reads using MiXCR and keeps one entry per CDR3 protein. The sample gives 15,000 to 20,000 distinct CDR3 sequences, under 7.5% of which show up once; approximately 3.7% is in the top ten. Sequenced material: lung tumor tissue, taken at surgery. The receptor source for this set is a female donor with early-stage non-small cell lung cancer.

This clonotype was counted many times. The chain couples TRBV15 to TRBJ2-2; the match to TRBD1 covers 9 bases. This CDR3 has 17 residues. Trimming cost V 2 bases and J 6 bases; bases outside gene matches: 10. CDR1 LNHNV and CDR2 YYDKDF come from the germline V gene (reference sequence). CDR3 protein: CATSRQTGTGRSGELFF. The CDR3 bases are TGTGCCACCAGCAGACAGACCGGGACAGGGAGATCCGGGGAGCTGTTTTTT. Full variable domain (rest looked up from reference TRBV15 and TRBJ2-2): DAMVIQNPRYQVTQFGKPVTLSCSQTLNHNVMYWYQQKSSQAPKLLFHYYDKDFNNEADTPDNFQSRRPNTSFCFLDIRSPGLGDTAMYLCATSRQTGTGRSGELFFGEGSRLTVL.

In this sample, this clonotype turned up many times. The J gene is TRBJ2-5, the V gene TRBV4-1, with 9 bases identical to TRBD2. The CDR3 loop spans 17 amino acids. Looked up from germline, CDR1 is MGHRA and CDR2 is YSYEKL. V shed 0 bases and J 4 bases; nucleotides not matched to a gene: 9. The CDR3 loop is CASSQDLGLAGRETQYF. The CDR3 nucleotides read TGCGCCAGCAGCCAAGATCTTGGTCTAGCGGGAAGAGAGACCCAGTACTTC.

A note on this clonotype: This clone may be a read error of a much larger clone one base away. The J gene is TRBJ2-3, the V gene TRBV15; D gene uncertain. TRBJ1-5 explains the end of the DNA better; the J call may be wrong. The germline V gene has CDR1 LNHNV and CDR2 YYDKDF (reference sequence). The CDR3 extends over 14 amino acids. The CDR3 protein is CATSGDPSTDTQHF. Written as DNA, the CDR3 is TGTGCCACCAGCGGGGATCCTAGCACAGATACGCAGCATTTT.

By share, this clonotype counts as medium-sized. J is TRBJ1-6 and V is TRBV9; weak D call: TRBD1 (6 bases). The V end lost 3 bases, the J end lost 8 bases, and 12 bases lay between the germline ends. Germline V gene data show CDR1 as SGDLS and CDR2 as YYNGEE. The CDR3 spans 14 residues. Here the CDR3 reads CASSAQRGDSPLHF. CDR3 bases: TGTGCCAGCAGCGCTCAAAGGGGGGATTCACCCCTCCACTTT. The whole variable domain, filled in from reference TRBV9 and TRBJ1-6, reads DSGVTQTPKHLITATGQRVTLRCSPRSGDLSVYWYQQSLDQGLQFLIQYYNGEERAKGNILERFSAQQFPDLHSELNLSSLELGDSALYFCASSAQRGDSPLHFGNGTRLTVT.

The sample holds many counts of this clonotype. The chain has TRBV5-1 and TRBJ2-3; unclear D gene. This CDR3 contains 15 residues. V dropped 0 bases and J dropped 1 base, with 9 bases sitting between them. The germline CDR1 and CDR2 sequences are SGHRS and YFSETQ. CDR3 protein: CASSLEVAGTDTQYF. The CDR3 DNA reads as TGCGCCAGCAGCTTGGAGGTCGCAGGCACAGATACGCAGTATTTT.

By its share, this clonotype is medium-sized. V usage is TRBV20-1 and J usage is TRBJ2-2; 9 bases are a match to TRBD2. The CDR3 covers 14 residues. Per the germline V gene, CDR1 is DFQATT and CDR2 is SNEGSKA (reference sequence). With V trimmed by 3 bases and J by 1 base, 0 bases remained unmatched. CDR3 DNA sequence: TGCAGTGCTAGGACTAGCGGGAACACCGGGGAGCTGTTTTTT. Protein product: CSARTSGNTGELFF.

Many counts were recorded for this clonotype. V and J are TRBV9 and TRBJ2-6, with D perhaps matching TRBD2 (5 bases). V lost 2 bases and J lost 2, with 14 bases in between. The germline CDR1 and CDR2 sequences are SGDLS and YYNGEE. The CDR3 length is 17 residues. The CDR3, as DNA: TGTGCCAGCAGCGTTTATCACGGACTGACTGGGGCCAACGTCCTGACTTTC. Its translation is CASSVYHGLTGANVLTF.

By share of the sample, this clonotype is medium-sized (0.01 to 0.1%). This chain connects TRBV9 to TRBJ2-7, with a tentative D call TRBD1 (6 bases). CDR3 length: 14 amino acids. Trimming removed 3 bases at V and 5 bases at J, with 15 bases between. Germline lookup yields CDR1 SGDLS and CDR2 YYNGEE. The CDR3 region is CASSGSQGINEQYF. CDR3 DNA sequence: TGTGCCAGCAGCGGTTCGCAGGGGATAAACGAGCAGTACTTC. The full variable domain, with the rest looked up from reference TRBV9 and TRBJ2-7, is DSGVTQTPKHLITATGQRVTLRCSPRSGDLSVYWYQQSLDQGLQFLIQYYNGEERAKGNILERFSAQQFPDLHSELNLSSLELGDSALYFCASSGSQGINEQYFGPGTRLTVT.

This clonotype was detected ten times or more. This chain uses TRBV20-1 with TRBJ2-1; D gene unclear. The length of the CDR3 is 14 residues. The V and J ends lost 8 bases and 4 bases respectively, with 18 bases between them. Germline V gives CDR1 DFQATT, CDR2 SNEGSKA (reference sequence). For the CDR3, the DNA is TGCAGTCCGGCGGCGGCCCAATTTTACAATGAGCAGTTCTTC. It codes for CSPAAAQFYNEQFF.

This clonotype appeared many times. This chain joins TRBV6-6 and TRBJ1-5; D gene uncertain. The CDR3 contains 14 residues. V lost 2 bases, J lost 0 bases, and 5 bases lay in between. Per germline, CDR1 MNHNY and CDR2 SVGAGI (reference sequence). Here the CDR3 reads CASSYVDSNQPQHF. The CDR3 DNA is TGTGCCAGCAGTTACGTGGATAGCAATCAGCCCCAGCATTTT.

In this sample, this clonotype turned up many times. The chain couples TRBV19 to TRBJ2-5; D uncertain. The germline V gene encodes CDR1 LNHDA and CDR2 SQIVND (reference sequence). V lost 3 bases, J lost 2 bases, and 10 bases lay in between. The CDR3 is 14 residues long. The chain's CDR3 is CASSMRIGQETQYF. The CDR3, as DNA: TGTGCCAGTAGTATGAGGATAGGACAAGAGACCCAGTACTTC. Variable domain in full (rest from reference TRBV19 and TRBJ2-5): DGGITQSPKYLFRKEGQNVTLSCEQNLNHDAMYWYRQDPGQGLRLIYYSQIVNDFQKGDIAEGYSVSREKKESFPLTVTSAQKNPTAFYLCASSMRIGQETQYFGPGTRLLVL.

This clonotype was recorded at least ten times. The CDR3: CASSPGTGTNGYTF. The CDR3 region has the DNA TGTGCCAGCTCACCGGGGACAGGGACGAACGGCTACACCTTC. This chain links TRBV18 with TRBJ1-2; 9 bases map to TRBD1. Germline assignment: CDR1 KGHSH and CDR2 LQKENI. The CDR3 consists of 14 residues. The ends lost 3 bases at V and 8 bases at J; junction bases unmatched: 7.

This clonotype was counted at least ten times. This rearrangement joins TRBV28 to TRBJ1-1; maybe TRBD1 (5 bases). Germline V gene lookup returns CDR1 MDHEN and CDR2 SYDVKM. The CDR3 sequence is 14 residues long. V gave up 8 bases and J gave up 3 bases, with 16 bases separating them. The CDR3: CASWPGARDTEAFF. CDR3 nucleotide sequence: TGTGCCAGCTGGCCCGGGGCGAGAGACACTGAAGCTTTCTTT.

This clonotype was picked up many times. V usage is TRBV28 and J usage is TRBJ2-3; TRBD2 is a possible D gene (6 bases). CDR3 length: 14 amino acids. Germline CDR1 and CDR2: MDHEN and SYDVKM. V lost 6 bases and J 6 bases, leaving 16 bases between the germline ends. The CDR3 nucleotides are TGTGCCAGCAGACACCGGGACTGGGCCGATACGCAGTATTTT. This translates into CASRHRDWADTQYF.

In its sample, this clonotype is medium-sized. The rearrangement uses TRBV6-2 or TRBV6-3 and TRBJ1-1; 7 nucleotides agree with TRBD1. Trimming took 6 bases from V and 0 from J; bases not matched to a gene: 4. The germline CDR1 and CDR2 sequences are MNHEY and SVGEGT. There are 14 residues in the CDR3. This CDR3 is CASSYRGMNTEAFF. The CDR3 region has the DNA TGTGCCAGCAGCTACAGGGGCATGAACACTGAAGCTTTCTTT.

The chain couples TRBV27 to TRBJ2-7; 12 nucleotides agree with TRBD1. After removal of 6 bases from V and 9 bases from J, the junction contained 15 bases not matched to a gene. Germline CDR1 is MNHEY and CDR2 is SMNVEV (reference sequence). The CDR3 extends over 16 amino acids. Here the CDR3 reads CASSPHLGGTGGLQYF. CDR3 nucleotide sequence: TGTGCCAGCAGCCCTCACCTTGGTGGGACAGGGGGCTTGCAGTACTTC.

This clonotype was detected ten times or more. V usage is TRBV11-3 and J usage is TRBJ2-4, with D possibly TRBD1 on 6 matching bases. Germline loops: CDR1 SGHNT, CDR2 YENEEA. V lost 3 bases and J lost 8, with 23 bases in between. This CDR3 has 17 amino acids. The CDR3 sequence: CASSLGAGRGGGDIQYF. CDR3 coding DNA: TGTGCCAGCAGCTTGGGGGCAGGACGAGGTGGTGGGGACATTCAGTACTTC.

The genes are TRBV6-2 or TRBV6-3 and TRBJ2-1; D is possibly TRBD1 or TRBD2 (6 bases each). CDR3 length: 15 amino acids. V lost 7 bases and J lost 5, with 18 bases in between. Germline V CDR1 and CDR2: MNHEY, SVGEGT. The CDR3 sequence is CASTSGDSTNNEQFF. DNA for the CDR3: TGTGCCAGCACCTCAGGGGACTCAACTAACAATGAGCAGTTCTTC.

There are many counts of this clonotype. The genes are TRBV5-1 and TRBJ2-7; 10 bases are a match to TRBD1. The CDR3 covers 13 residues. Germline trimming cut 4 bases from V and 9 bases from J; bases unmatched to any gene: 7. In germline, CDR1 is SGHRS, CDR2 YFSETQ. CDR3 region: CASSQNRDRGQYF. The CDR3 DNA follows: TGCGCCAGCAGCCAAAACCGGGACAGGGGGCAGTACTTC.